This TCR beta chain emerged from a study of OX40 agonist ivuxolimab in advanced cancers. The wider study: Of the participants, approximately 40% had some prior anti-PD-1, anti-PD-L1 or anti-CTLA-4 therapy, which was allowed. The study reported partial responses in three patients: one hepatocellular carcinoma, two cutaneous melanoma.

The repertoire was sequenced with immunoSEQ multiplex PCR; TCRdb's copy has only in-frame clones and lacks some. The sample contains 50,000 to 65,000 clones, approximately 90% of which appear only once. Study-wide results and caveats: Specificity for antigen went undetermined in the expanded peripheral T cells. Low normalized T-cell clonal expansion was also seen in some nonresponders.

As concerns this clone: No antigen is known for it.

Germline CDR1 LNHDA, CDR2 SQIVND (reference sequence). Trimming pared 4 bases from V and 5 bases from J, leaving 9 bases between. The CDR3 sequence is 12 residues long. The origin of this receptor is an adult with an advanced solid tumor such as melanoma, head and neck, liver or kidney cancer. The chain employs TRBV19 and TRBJ2-7; D is perhaps TRBD2 (6 bases). The sample in question was CD4+ or CD8+ T cells sorted from blood, obtained in a trial of the OX40 agonist ivuxolimab. CDR3: CASSTGGNEQYF. CDR3 nucleotides: TGTGCCAGTAGTACTGGGGGGAACGAGCAGTACTTC.